Detailed here is one T cell receptor beta chain. The antigen it recognizes is unknown. No much larger clone is present one base from it, and per-base qualities are unavailable. Preparation of the library involved the immunoSEQ multiplex PCR assay. Imported from immuneACCESS, the table was reduced by TCRdb to in-frame sequences with V and J called. These copies leave out some clones; in studies compared against another copy, an unresolved V gene accounts for under half, and the cause of the remainder is not known. For this sample the table gives under 100,000 clones, of which around 93% were detected only once. The ten largest clonotypes hold 1.5% to 2% of the sample. Its CDR3 holds 14 amino acids, cysteine through phenylalanine. The only DNA kept is the CDR3, 42 bases in frame from the first base. Per the germline V gene, ENHRY is the CDR1 and SYGVKD is the CDR2. Trimming takes 6 bases off V and 3 bases off J; junction bases not matched to a gene: 6.

These data come from a study of T cell changes during pregnancy in multiple sclerosis (dated by TCRdb to 2018 to 2020). The study in broad terms: In women with multiple sclerosis, the researchers looked at how the T cell repertoire shifted as pregnancy progressed.

The sequences come from peripheral blood, collected in the first trimester of pregnancy. The TCR sequence derives from a female donor in good health, enrolled as a control in a pregnancy study. The chain was built from TRBV10-3 and TRBJ1-2, with 8 bases matching TRBD1. In nucleotide form, the sequence is TGTGCCATCAGGTTGACAGGGGAGGACTATGGCTACACCTTC. Its product reads: CAIRLTGEDYGYTF.